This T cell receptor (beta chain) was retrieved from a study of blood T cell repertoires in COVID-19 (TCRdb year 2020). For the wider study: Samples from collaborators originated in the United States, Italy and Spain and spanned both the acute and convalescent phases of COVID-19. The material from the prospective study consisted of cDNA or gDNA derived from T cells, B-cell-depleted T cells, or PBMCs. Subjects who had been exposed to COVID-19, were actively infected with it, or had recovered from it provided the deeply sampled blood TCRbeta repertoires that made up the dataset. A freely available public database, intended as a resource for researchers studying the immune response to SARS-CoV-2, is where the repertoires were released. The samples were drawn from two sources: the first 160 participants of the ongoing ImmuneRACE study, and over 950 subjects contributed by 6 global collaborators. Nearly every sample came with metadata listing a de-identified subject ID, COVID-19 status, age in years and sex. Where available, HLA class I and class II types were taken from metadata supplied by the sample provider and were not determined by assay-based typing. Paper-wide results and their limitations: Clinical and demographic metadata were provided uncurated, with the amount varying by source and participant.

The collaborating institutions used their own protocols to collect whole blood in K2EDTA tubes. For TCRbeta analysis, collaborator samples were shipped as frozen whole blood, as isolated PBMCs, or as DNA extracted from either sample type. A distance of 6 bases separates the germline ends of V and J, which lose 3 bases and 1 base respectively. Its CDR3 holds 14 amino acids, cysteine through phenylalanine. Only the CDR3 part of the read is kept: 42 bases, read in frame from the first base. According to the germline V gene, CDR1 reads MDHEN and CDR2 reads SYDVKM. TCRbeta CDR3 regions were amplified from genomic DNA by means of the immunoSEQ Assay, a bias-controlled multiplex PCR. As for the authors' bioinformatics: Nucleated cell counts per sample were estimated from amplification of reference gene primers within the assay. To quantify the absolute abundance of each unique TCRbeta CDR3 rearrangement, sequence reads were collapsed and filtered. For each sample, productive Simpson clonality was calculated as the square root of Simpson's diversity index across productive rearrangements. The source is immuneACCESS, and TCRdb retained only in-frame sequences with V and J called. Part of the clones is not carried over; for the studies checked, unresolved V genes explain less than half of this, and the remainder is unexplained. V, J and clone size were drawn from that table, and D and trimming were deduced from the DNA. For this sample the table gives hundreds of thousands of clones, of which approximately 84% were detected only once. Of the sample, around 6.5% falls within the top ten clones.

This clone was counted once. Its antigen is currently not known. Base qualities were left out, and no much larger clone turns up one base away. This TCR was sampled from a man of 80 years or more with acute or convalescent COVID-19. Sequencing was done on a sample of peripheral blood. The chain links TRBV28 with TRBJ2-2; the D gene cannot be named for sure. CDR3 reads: CASSFGGNTGELFF. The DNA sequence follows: TGTGCCAGCAGTTTCGGCGGGAACACCGGGGAGCTGTTTTTT.